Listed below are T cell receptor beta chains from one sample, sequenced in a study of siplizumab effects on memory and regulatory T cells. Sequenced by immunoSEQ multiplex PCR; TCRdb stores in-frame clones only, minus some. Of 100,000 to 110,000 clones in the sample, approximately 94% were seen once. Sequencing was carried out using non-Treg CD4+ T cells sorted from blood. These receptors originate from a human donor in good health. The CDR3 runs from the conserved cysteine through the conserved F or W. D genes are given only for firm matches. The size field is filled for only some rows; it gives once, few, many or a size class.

CASSLMGLNEKLFF | TGTGCCAGCAGCTTAATGGGGCTTAATGAAAAACTGTTTTTT | TRBV7-9 | . | . | 14 | TRBJ1-4
CASRTGNNQPQHF | TGTGCCAGCCGGACAGGGAACAATCAGCCCCAGCATTTT | TRBV6-6 | . | TRBD1 | 13 | TRBJ1-5
CASSRGSLNTEAFF | TGCGCCAGCAGCCGCGGGAGCCTGAACACTGAAGCTTTCTTT | TRBV5-1 | . | . | 14 | TRBJ1-1
CASSEGQIFYEQYF | TGTGCCAGCTCAGAAGGACAGATCTTCTACGAGCAGTACTTC | TRBV18 | . | . | 14 | TRBJ2-7
CASSLIGHSQETQYF | TGTGCCAGCAGTCTTATAGGACACAGCCAAGAGACCCAGTACTTC | TRBV5-4 | once | . | 15 | TRBJ2-5
CASSHETGTALSYEQYF | TGCGCCAGCAGCCACGAAACCGGGACAGCCCTCTCCTACGAGCAGTACTTC | TRBV4-1 | . | TRBD1 | 17 | TRBJ2-7
CASSQEAGGVDTQYF | TGTGCCAGCAGCCAAGAAGCGGGAGGGGTCGATACGCAGTATTTT | TRBV4-2 | . | TRBD2 | 15 | TRBJ2-3
CASSQDRGLRAGQPQHF | TGCGCCAGCAGCCAAGATAGAGGGCTACGGGCGGGTCAGCCCCAGCATTTT | TRBV4-1 | . | . | 17 | TRBJ1-5
CASTKGGSQQFF | TGTGCCAGTACAAAGGGGGGCTCCCAGCAGTTCTTC | TRBV19 | . | . | 12 | TRBJ2-1
CASRQTQGAQYF | TGTGCCAGCCGACAAACGCAGGGGGCCCAGTACTTC | TRBV2 | . | TRBD1 | 12 | TRBJ2-5